Following are 9 T cell receptor beta chains from one sample sequenced in a study of blood T cell repertoires in COVID-19. Sequencing was performed with immunoSEQ multiplex PCR; in TCRdb, only in-frame clones are kept and a portion is missing. The table lists 100,000 to 150,000 clones, approximately 85% of them singletons. The material sequenced was peripheral blood. The source is a woman older than 75 with COVID-19, enrolled during active disease.

The CDR3 DNA reads as TGTGCCACCAGCACCAGGCAGGTCTCTCGCGACTATGGCTACACCTTC. It specifies CATSTRQVSRDYGYTF. The chain uses TRBV15 and TRBJ1-2; D ambiguous. Germline CDR1 LNHNV, CDR2 YYDKDF (reference sequence). Trimming removed 4 bases at V and 3 bases at J, with 18 bases between. The CDR3 contains 16 residues.

The gene calls are TRBV29-1 and TRBJ2-5, with D perhaps TRBD1 (6 bases). Germline V gene sequence: CDR1 SQVTM, CDR2 ANQGSEA. This CDR3 region has 12 residues. V was pared by 5 bases and J by 5 bases, with 12 bases between. CDR3 protein: CSVTGSGETQYF. In DNA form, the CDR3 reads TGCAGCGTTACAGGGTCGGGGGAGACCCAGTACTTC.

This chain connects TRBV28 to TRBJ1-2; D gene unclear. The CDR3 is made up of 14 amino acids. The germline V gene has CDR1 MDHEN and CDR2 SYDVKM. V lost 1 base to trimming and J lost 4 bases, with 10 bases between them. CDR3 coding DNA: TGTGCCAGCAGTTTATTGGACTCAGGCTATGGCTACACCTTC. Residues: CASSLLDSGYGYTF.

The chain links TRBV12-3 or TRBV12-4 to TRBJ1-1; D not resolved. The V and J ends lost 5 bases and 7 bases respectively, with 14 bases between them. This CDR3 has 13 residues. The CDR3 loop is CASSLLRAYEAFF. The CDR3 DNA is TGTGCCAGCAGTCTTCTGCGGGCCTATGAAGCTTTCTTT.

This chain connects TRBV7-2 to TRBJ2-3; 10 bases align to TRBD2. Germline CDR1 and CDR2: SGHTA and FQGNSA. The CDR3 runs to 18 residues. Trimming removed 7 bases from V and 2 bases from J; junction bases left unmatched: 15. In DNA, the CDR3 is TGTGCCAGCAAGCTTAGAGTGGCTAGCGGGAGTATCACAGATACGCAGTATTTT. This translates into CASKLRVASGSITDTQYF. The full variable domain, in which reference TRBV7-2 and TRBJ2-3 provide the parts outside the CDR3, is GAGVSQSPSNKVTEKGKDVELRCDPISGHTALYWYRQSLGQGLEFLIYFQGNSAPDKSGLPSDRFSAERTGGSVSTLTIQRTQQEDSAVYLCASKLRVASGSITDTQYFGPGTRLTVL.

The genes are TRBV27 and TRBJ2-7; TRBD2 agrees at 7 bases. This CDR3 comprises 15 residues. Germline values: CDR1 MNHEY, CDR2 SMNVEV (reference sequence). V lost 4 bases and J lost 8; bases outside the gene matches: 14. CDR3: CASSYPGGPVGKQYF. The CDR3 coding sequence is TGTGCCAGCAGTTACCCGGGAGGCCCGGTTGGAAAGCAGTACTTC.

This chain links TRBV11-2 with TRBJ2-1, with 14 bases that match TRBD2. The germline V gene encodes CDR1 SGHAT and CDR2 FQNNGV. V lost 2 bases, J lost 4 bases, and 10 bases stayed unmatched. The CDR3 sequence is 19 residues long. The CDR3 here is CASSLWGGTSGSWYNEQFF. For the CDR3, the DNA is TGTGCCAGCAGCTTATGGGGAGGGACTAGCGGGAGTTGGTACAATGAGCAGTTCTTC.

The gene calls are TRBV1 and TRBJ1-2; the table's D call of TRBD1 was not tested on the DNA. TRBV1 is given as a pseudogene. CDR3 length equals 16 residues. CDR3 amino acids: CTSSAHRGHQAKGYTF. CDR3 coding DNA: TGCACCAGCAGCGCTCACAGGGGGCACCAGGCTAAGGGCTACACCTTC.

This clone was detected once. The V gene is TRBV11-2, the J gene TRBJ2-7; no clear D. CDR1 and CDR2 (germline): SGHAT, FQNNGV. V was shortened by 0 bases and J by 7 bases, with 13 bases between the two germline ends. This CDR3 comprises 14 residues. The CDR3 nucleotides read TGTGCCAGCAGCTTAGAGAGCGCATCTCTGGAGCAGTACTTC. Amino acid sequence: CASSLESASLEQYF. The entire variable domain, with the rest obtained from reference TRBV11-2 and TRBJ2-7, is as follows: EAGVAQSPRYKIIEKRQSVAFWCNPISGHATLYWYQQILGQGPKLLIQFQNNGVVDDSQLPKDRFSAERLKGVDSTLKIQPAKLEDSAVYLCASSLESASLEQYFGPGTRLTVT.